This T cell receptor beta chain was sequenced for a study of blood T cell repertoires in COVID-19. Study-wide background: T cells, B-cell-depleted T cells, or PBMCs provided the cDNA or gDNA that served as material.

Produced via immunoSEQ multiplex PCR; TCRdb's table is partial and in-frame only. Among some 290,000 clones listed, about nine tenths were seen once. Trimming cost V 5 bases and J 8 bases, with 13 bases left between them. CDR3 length equals 13 residues. This TCR derives from a woman between 50 and 59 years old who had recovered from COVID-19. V and J are TRBV12-3 or TRBV12-4 and TRBJ2-4, with a weak D call TRBD1 (7 bases). The material sequenced was peripheral blood. The CDR3 DNA follows: TGTGCCAGCAGTACGGGACAGCGGGACATTCAGTACTTC. It codes for CASSTGQRDIQYF.